The TCR beta chain under discussion was sequenced for a study of blood T cells in healthy people across ages. It was with a sample-barcoded 5' primer and a J-beta primer mix that a second PCR of about 6 to 12 cycles was run. TCRdb called the 5' RACE reads again in MiXCR, with one record for every CDR3 protein. The sample includes a few hundred thousand distinct CDR3 sequences, roughly 28% of them seen just once. CDR3 length: 10 residues. Germline CDR1 reads ENHRY; CDR2 reads SYGVKD. This sequence was found in an older woman in good health. Sequencing was done on a sample of blood. The chain employs TRBV10-3 and TRBJ2-5; D is undetermined. The DNA end is more similar to TRBJ2-7, so the J call may be wrong. CDR3 coding DNA: TGTGCCATCACCGCGGACGAGCAGTACTTC. It translates to CAITADEQYF.